A single sample gave rise to the 5 T cell receptor beta chains below, sequenced in a study of Ad26.COV2.S vaccination and SARS-CoV-2 variants. Sequenced by immunoSEQ multiplex PCR; TCRdb stores in-frame clones only, minus some. The profile shows approximately 340,000 clones, 90% to 95% of them singletons. Specimen: peripheral blood, collected after recovery from COVID-19. These receptors came from a human donor who had recovered from COVID-19.

The chain links TRBV6-5 to TRBJ2-3; 11 bases are shared with TRBD2. This CDR3 has 15 residues. The germline V gene encodes CDR1 MNHEY and CDR2 SVGAGI. Germline trimming cut 6 bases from V and 4 bases from J; bases unmatched to any gene: 6. This chain's CDR3 is CASSSLAGGPDTQYF. CDR3 sequence (DNA): TGTGCCAGCAGCTCCCTAGCGGGGGGACCAGATACGCAGTATTTT.

V is TRBV20-1 and J is TRBJ1-2; D gene uncertain. Per the germline V gene, CDR1 is DFQATT and CDR2 is SNEGSKA (reference sequence). V was pared by 4 bases and J by 10 bases, with 4 bases between. This CDR3 spans 8 amino acids. The chain's CDR3 is CSANPYTF. The CDR3 nucleotides read TGCAGTGCTAACCCCTACACCTTC.

J is TRBJ2-7 and V is TRBV28; perhaps TRBD1 as D (6 bases). V was cut by 8 bases and J by 3 bases, with 17 bases left in between. CDR1 and CDR2 from the germline V gene are MDHEN and SYDVKM. The CDR3 extends over 14 amino acids. CDR3 protein: CASAQGTILYEQYF. CDR3 nucleotide sequence: TGTGCCAGCGCCCAGGGGACAATCCTCTACGAGCAGTACTTC.

The chain uses TRBV5-5 and TRBJ2-7, with 9 bases aligning to TRBD1. Germline loops: CDR1 SGHKS, CDR2 YYEKEE (reference sequence). The V segment lost 3 bases and the J segment 4 bases; nucleotides outside the gene matches: 8. The CDR3 contains 15 residues. The CDR3, as DNA: TGTGCCAGCAGCTACCCGGGACAGGGAGGGTACGAGCAGTACTTC. This codes for CASSYPGQGGYEQYF.

The chain links TRBV6-2 or TRBV6-3 to TRBJ2-7; maybe TRBD1 (5 bases). Germline CDR1 reads MNHEY; CDR2 reads SVGEGT. The ends were cut back, 6 bases at V and 4 bases at J, with 7 bases in the middle. The CDR3 length is 11 residues. CDR3 region: CASSRQYEQYF. In DNA form, the CDR3 reads TGTGCCAGCAGCCGACAGTACGAGCAGTACTTC.